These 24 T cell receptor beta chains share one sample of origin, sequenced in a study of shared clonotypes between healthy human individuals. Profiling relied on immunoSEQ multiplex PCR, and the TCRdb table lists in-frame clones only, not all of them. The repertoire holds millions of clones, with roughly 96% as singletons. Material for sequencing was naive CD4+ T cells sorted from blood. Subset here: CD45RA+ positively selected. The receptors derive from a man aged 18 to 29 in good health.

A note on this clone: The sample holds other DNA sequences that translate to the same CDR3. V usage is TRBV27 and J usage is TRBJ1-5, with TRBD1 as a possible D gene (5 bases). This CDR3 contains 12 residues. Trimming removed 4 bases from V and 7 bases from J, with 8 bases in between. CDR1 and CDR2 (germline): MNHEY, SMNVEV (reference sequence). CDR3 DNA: TGTGCCAGCAGTTCAGGGAGGCAGCCCCAGCATTTT. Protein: CASSSGRQPQHF.

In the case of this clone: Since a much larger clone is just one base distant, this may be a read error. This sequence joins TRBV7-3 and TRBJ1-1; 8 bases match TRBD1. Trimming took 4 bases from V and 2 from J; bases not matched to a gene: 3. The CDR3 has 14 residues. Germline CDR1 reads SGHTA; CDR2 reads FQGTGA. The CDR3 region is CASSSGTGNTEAFF. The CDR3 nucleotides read TGTGCCAGCAGCTCCGGGACAGGCAACACTGAAGCTTTCTTT. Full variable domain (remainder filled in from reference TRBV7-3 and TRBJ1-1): GAGVSQTPSNKVTEKGKYVELRCDPISGHTALYWYRQSLGQGPEFLIYFQGTGAADDSGLPNDRFFAVRPEGSVSTLKIQRTERGDSAVYLCASSSGTGNTEAFFGQGTRLTVV.

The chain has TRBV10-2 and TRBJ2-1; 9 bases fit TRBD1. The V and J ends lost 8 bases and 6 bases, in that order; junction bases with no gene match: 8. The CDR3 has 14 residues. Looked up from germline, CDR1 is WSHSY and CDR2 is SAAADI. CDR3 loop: CASLWDRAANEQFF. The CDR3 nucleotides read TGCGCCAGCCTCTGGGACAGGGCAGCCAATGAGCAGTTCTTC.

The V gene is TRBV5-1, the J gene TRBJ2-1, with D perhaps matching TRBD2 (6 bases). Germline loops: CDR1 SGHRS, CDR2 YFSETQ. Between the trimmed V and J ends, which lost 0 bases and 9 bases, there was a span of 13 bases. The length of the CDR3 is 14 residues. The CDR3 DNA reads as TGCGCCAGCAGCTTGGTGGCGGGGAGCGGTGAGCAGTTCTTC. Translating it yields CASSLVAGSGEQFF.

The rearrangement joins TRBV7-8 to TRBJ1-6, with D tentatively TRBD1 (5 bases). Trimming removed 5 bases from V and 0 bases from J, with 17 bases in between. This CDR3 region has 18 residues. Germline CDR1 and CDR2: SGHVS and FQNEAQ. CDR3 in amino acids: CASSTGEGLSSYNSPLHF. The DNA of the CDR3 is TGTGCCAGCAGCACCGGGGAGGGACTAAGCTCCTATAATTCACCCCTCCACTTT.

The CDR3: CASSLEMGVQTQYF. CDR3 nucleotide sequence: TGTGCCAGCAGCTTAGAGATGGGGGTGCAGACCCAGTACTTC. This chain joins TRBV11-2 and TRBJ2-5, with D perhaps matching TRBD1 or TRBD2 (5 bases each). V lost 0 bases to trimming and J lost 6 bases, with 11 bases between them. This CDR3 has 14 amino acids. Per the germline V gene, CDR1 is SGHAT and CDR2 is FQNNGV.

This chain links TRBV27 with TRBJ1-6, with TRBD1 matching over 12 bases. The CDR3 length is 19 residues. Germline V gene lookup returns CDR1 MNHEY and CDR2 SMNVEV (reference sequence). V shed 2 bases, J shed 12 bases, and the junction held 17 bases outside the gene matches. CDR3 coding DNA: TGTGCCAGCAGTTTACCCTGGACCCCGGGACAGGGGGCTCGGGGACCCCTCCACTTT. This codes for CASSLPWTPGQGARGPLHF.

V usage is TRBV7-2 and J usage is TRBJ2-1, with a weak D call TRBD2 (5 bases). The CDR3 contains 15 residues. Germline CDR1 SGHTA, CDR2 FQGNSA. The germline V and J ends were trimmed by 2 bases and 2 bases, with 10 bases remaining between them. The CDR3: CASSLMYGAYNEQFF. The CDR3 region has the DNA TGTGCCAGCAGCTTAATGTACGGGGCCTACAATGAGCAGTTCTTC.

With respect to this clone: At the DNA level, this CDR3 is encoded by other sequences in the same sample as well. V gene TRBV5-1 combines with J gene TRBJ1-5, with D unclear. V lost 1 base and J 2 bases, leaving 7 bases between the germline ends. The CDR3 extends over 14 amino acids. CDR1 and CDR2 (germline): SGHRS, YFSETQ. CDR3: CASSLSGGNQPQHF. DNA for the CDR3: TGCGCCAGCAGCTTGTCCGGAGGCAATCAGCCCCAGCATTTT.

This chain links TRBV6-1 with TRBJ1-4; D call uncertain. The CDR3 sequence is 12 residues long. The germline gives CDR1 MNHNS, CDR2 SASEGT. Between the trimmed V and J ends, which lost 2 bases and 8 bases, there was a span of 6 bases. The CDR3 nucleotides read TGTGCCAGCAGTGAATCCCGGGAAAAACTGTTTTTT. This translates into CASSESREKLFF.

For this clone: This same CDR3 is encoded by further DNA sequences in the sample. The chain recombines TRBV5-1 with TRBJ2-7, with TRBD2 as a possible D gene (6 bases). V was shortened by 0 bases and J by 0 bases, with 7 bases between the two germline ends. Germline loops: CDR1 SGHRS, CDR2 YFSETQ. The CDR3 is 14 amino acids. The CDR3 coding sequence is TGCGCCAGCAGCTTGGTCGGGAGCTCCTACGAGCAGTACTTC. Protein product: CASSLVGSSYEQYF. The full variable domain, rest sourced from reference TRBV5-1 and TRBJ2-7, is KAGVTQTPRYLIKTRGQQVTLSCSPISGHRSVSWYQQTPGQGLQFLFEYFSETQRNKGNFPGRFSGRQFSNSRSEMNVSTLELGDSALYLCASSLVGSSYEQYFGPGTRLTVT.

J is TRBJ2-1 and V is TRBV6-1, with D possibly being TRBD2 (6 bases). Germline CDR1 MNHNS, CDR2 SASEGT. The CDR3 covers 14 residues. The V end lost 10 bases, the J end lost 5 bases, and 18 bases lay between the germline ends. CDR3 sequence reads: CATAGGEGHNEQFF. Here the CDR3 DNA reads TGTGCCACCGCCGGGGGTGAGGGTCACAATGAGCAGTTCTTC.

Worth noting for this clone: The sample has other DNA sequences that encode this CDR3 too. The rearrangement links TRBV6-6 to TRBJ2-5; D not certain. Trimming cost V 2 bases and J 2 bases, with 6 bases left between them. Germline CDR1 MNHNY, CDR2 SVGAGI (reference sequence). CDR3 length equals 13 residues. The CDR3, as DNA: TGTGCCAGCAGTTACGGAAGGCAAGAGACCCAGTACTTC. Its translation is CASSYGRQETQYF.

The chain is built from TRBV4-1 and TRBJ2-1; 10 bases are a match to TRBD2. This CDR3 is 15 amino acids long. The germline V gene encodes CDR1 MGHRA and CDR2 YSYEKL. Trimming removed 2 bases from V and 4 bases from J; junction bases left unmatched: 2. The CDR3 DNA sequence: TGCGCCAGCAGCCAAACTAGCGGGGTGTACAATGAGCAGTTCTTC. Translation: CASSQTSGVYNEQFF.

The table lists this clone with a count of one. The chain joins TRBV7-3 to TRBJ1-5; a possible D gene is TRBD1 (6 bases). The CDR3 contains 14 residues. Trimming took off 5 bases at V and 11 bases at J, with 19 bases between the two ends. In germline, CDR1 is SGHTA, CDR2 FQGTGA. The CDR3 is CASSTDRNSVAQHF. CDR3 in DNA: TGTGCCAGCAGCACAGACAGGAATTCGGTGGCCCAGCATTTT.

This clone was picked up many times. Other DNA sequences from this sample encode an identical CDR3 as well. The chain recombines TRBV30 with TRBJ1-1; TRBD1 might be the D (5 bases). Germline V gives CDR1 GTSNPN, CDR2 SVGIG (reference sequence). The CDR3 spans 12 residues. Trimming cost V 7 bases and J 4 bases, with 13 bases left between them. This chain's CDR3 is CAYGAYVTEAFF. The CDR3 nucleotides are TGTGCCTATGGGGCATATGTCACTGAAGCTTTCTTT.

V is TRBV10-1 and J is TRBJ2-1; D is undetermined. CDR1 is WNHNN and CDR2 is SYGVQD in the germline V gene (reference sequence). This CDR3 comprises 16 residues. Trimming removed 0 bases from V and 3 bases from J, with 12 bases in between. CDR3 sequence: CASSESKGTYYNEQFF. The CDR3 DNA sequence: TGCGCCAGCAGTGAGTCTAAGGGAACCTACTACAATGAGCAGTTCTTC.

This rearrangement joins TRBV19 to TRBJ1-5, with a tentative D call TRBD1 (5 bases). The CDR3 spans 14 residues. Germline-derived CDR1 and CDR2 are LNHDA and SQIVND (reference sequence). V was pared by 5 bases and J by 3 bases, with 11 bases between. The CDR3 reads CASSPQGDNQPQHF. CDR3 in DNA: TGTGCCAGTAGTCCCCAGGGAGACAATCAGCCCCAGCATTTT.

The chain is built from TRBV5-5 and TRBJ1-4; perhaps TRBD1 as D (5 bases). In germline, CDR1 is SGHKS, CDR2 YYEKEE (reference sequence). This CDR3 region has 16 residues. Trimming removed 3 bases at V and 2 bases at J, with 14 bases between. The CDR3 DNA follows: TGTGCCAGCAGCTGGAGGGGATCTACGACTAATGAAAAACTGTTTTTT. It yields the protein CASSWRGSTTNEKLFF. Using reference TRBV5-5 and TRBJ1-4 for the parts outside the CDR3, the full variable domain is DAGVTQSPTHLIKTRGQQVTLRCSPISGHKSVSWYQQVLGQGPQFIFQYYEKEERGRGNFPDRFSARQFPNYSSELNVNALLLGDSALYLCASSWRGSTTNEKLFFGSGTQLSVL.

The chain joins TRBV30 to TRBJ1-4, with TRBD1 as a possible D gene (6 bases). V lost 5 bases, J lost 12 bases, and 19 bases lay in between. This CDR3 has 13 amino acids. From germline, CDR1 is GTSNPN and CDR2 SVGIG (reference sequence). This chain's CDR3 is CAWQRHFRGELFF. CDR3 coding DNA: TGTGCCTGGCAGAGACATTTCAGGGGAGAACTGTTTTTT.

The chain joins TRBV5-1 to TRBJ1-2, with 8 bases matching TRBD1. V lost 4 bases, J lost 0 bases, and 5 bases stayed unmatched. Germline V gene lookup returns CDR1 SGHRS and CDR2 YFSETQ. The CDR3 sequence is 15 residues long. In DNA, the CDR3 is TGCGCCAGCAGCAGGGGACAGGCTGCTAACTATGGCTACACCTTC. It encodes CASSRGQAANYGYTF. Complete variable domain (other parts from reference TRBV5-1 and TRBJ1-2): KAGVTQTPRYLIKTRGQQVTLSCSPISGHRSVSWYQQTPGQGLQFLFEYFSETQRNKGNFPGRFSGRQFSNSRSEMNVSTLELGDSALYLCASSRGQAANYGYTFGSGTRLTVV.

This chain's CDR3 is CASSQVDRAPTDTQYF. CDR3 nucleotides: TGCGCCAGCAGCCAAGTTGACAGGGCCCCCACAGATACGCAGTATTTT. The V call is TRBV4-1, the J call TRBJ2-3, with 7 bases aligning to TRBD1. The CDR3 contains 16 residues. V lost 1 base, J lost 2 bases, and 6 bases stayed unmatched. Germline assignment: CDR1 MGHRA and CDR2 YSYEKL.

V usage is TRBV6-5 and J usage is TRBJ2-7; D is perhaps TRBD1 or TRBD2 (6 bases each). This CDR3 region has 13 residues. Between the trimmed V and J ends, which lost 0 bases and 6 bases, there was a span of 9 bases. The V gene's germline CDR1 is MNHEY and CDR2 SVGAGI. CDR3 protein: CASSYSGGLEQYF. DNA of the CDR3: TGTGCCAGCAGTTACTCAGGGGGGCTCGAGCAGTACTTC.

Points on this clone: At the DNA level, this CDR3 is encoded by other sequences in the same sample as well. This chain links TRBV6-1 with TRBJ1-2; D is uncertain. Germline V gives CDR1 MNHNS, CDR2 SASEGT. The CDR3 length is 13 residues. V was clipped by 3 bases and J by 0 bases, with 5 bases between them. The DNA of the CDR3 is TGTGCCAGCAGTGAGGGGACTAACTATGGCTACACCTTC. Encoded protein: CASSEGTNYGYTF.